The source of this T cell receptor (beta chain) is a study of cytomegalovirus exposure and HLA in healthy donors. The study's findings and limits: Three CMV-associated chains were confirmed in vitro to be specific for CMV antigens.

Sequencing was performed with immunoSEQ multiplex PCR; in TCRdb, only in-frame clones are kept and a portion is missing. The profile shows roughly 150,000 clones, 90% to 97% of them singletons. In the case of this clone: Its matching antigen is unknown.

The sample consisted of PBMCs. The receptor's source is a woman aged 18-29 years in good health and CMV-seronegative.

This CDR3 is CAIFQTGARGDTEAFF. CDR3 in DNA: TGTGCCATCTTTCAAACAGGGGCCCGTGGGGACACTGAAGCTTTCTTT. This chain uses TRBV5-4 with TRBJ1-1, with TRBD1 matching over 7 bases. The V and J ends lost 9 bases and 3 bases, in that order; junction bases with no gene match: 17. The CDR3 length is 16 residues. The germline V gene encodes CDR1 SGHNT and CDR2 YYREEE (reference sequence).